A selection of T cell receptor beta chains follows, all from one sample in a study of blood T cells in healthy people across ages. TCRdb reprocessed the 5' RACE reads with MiXCR, giving one entry per CDR3 protein. The sample yields around 1.1 million distinct CDR3 sequences, roughly two fifths seen once. The sequenced sample consisted of blood. These receptors were collected from a man younger than 35 in good health. CDR3s include the opening cysteine and the closing phenylalanine or tryptophan. A D gene is named only where the DNA matches it firmly. Expanded clones get a size class; other rows say once, few or many, or leave the size out.

d_gene,j_gene,abundance,v_gene,CDR3aa,CDR3nt
TRBD2,TRBJ2-3,.,TRBV4-3,CASSQLPPTDGGNTDTQYF,TGCGCCAGCAGCCAACTTCCTCCCACTGACGGGGGGAACACAGATACGCAGTATTTT
.,TRBJ1-4,.,TRBV12-3/TRBV12-4,CASTPEGREKLFF,TGTGCCAGCACCCCTGAAGGCCGGGAAAAACTGTTTTTT
.,TRBJ2-5,.,TRBV5-5,CASSLGGRRETQYF,TGTGCCAGCAGCTTGGGAGGCAGAAGGGAGACCCAGTACTTC
.,TRBJ1-2,few,TRBV19,CASRPPGRNYGYTF,TGTGCCAGTAGACCGCCCGGACGTAACTATGGCTACACCTTC
TRBD1,TRBJ2-1,few,TRBV5-1,CASSEGQGRDEQFF,TGCGCCAGCAGCGAAGGACAGGGTAGGGATGAGCAGTTCTTC
.,TRBJ2-1,once,TRBV5-6,CASIRNVKTYNEQFF,TGTGCCAGCATCCGGAACGTCAAAACCTACAATGAGCAGTTCTTC
.,TRBJ2-3,few,TRBV3-1,CASSQDHLDTQYF,TGTGCCAGCAGCCAAGATCACTTGGATACGCAGTATTTT
.,TRBJ2-3,.,TRBV20-1,CSVGERADTQYF,TGCAGTGTCGGGGAACGGGCAGATACGCAGTATTTT
TRBD1,TRBJ1-1,.,TRBV4-3,CASSQERQGGIDTEAFF,TGCGCCAGCAGCCAAGAAAGGCAGGGGGGGATAGACACTGAAGCTTTCTTT
TRBD1,TRBJ1-2,few,TRBV10-3,CAISDSDRGYVSGYTF,TGTGCCATCAGTGACTCCGACAGGGGGTACGTCTCTGGCTACACCTTC
TRBD1,TRBJ1-1,once,TRBV7-2,CASKGGMNTEAFF,TGTGCCTCCAAAGGGGGCATGAACACTGAAGCTTTCTTT
TRBD2,TRBJ2-5,.,TRBV20-1,CSATLPGLAGSETQYF,TGCAGTGCGACTCTTCCGGGACTAGCGGGTTCTGAGACCCAGTACTTC
TRBD1,TRBJ2-2,few,TRBV20-1,CSAKDRGSTGELFF,TGCAGTGCTAAGGACAGGGGGAGTACCGGGGAGCTGTTTTTT
.,TRBJ2-7,many,TRBV4-2,CASSQAPEGTYEQYF,TGTGCCAGCAGCCAAGCTCCTGAGGGCACCTACGAGCAGTACTTC
.,TRBJ2-2,many,TRBV5-1,CASSLASNTGELFF,TGCGCCAGCAGCTTGGCCTCAAACACCGGGGAGCTGTTTTTT